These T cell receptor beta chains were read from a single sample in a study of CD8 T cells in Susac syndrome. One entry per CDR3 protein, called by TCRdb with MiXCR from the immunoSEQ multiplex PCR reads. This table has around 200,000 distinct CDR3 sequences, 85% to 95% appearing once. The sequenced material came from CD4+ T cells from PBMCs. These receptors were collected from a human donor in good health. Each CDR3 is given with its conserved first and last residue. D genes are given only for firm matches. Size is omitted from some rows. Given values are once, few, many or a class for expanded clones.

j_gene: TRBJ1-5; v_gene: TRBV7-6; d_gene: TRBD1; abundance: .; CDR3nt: TGTGCCAGCAGCCTCGGGACAGGGAATCAGCCCCAGCATTTT; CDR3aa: CASSLGTGNQPQHF
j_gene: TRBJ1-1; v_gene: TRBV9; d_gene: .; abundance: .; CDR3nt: TGTGCCAGCAGCGCCCACAGAAACACGGCGAACACTGAAGCTTTCTTT; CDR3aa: CASSAHRNTANTEAFF
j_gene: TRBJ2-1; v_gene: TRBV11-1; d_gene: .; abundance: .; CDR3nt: TGTGCCAGCAGCCCCAGTCGCGATTTTAATGAGCAGTTCTTC; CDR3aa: CASSPSRDFNEQFF
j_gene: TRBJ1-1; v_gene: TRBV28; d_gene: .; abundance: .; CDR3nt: TGTGCCAGCAGCCCACCCGCGAACAGGGTTGAAGCTTTCTTT; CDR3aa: CASSPPANRVEAFF
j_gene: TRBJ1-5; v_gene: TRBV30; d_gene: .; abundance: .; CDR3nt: TGTGCCTGGAGTTTGCCGTCGGGATGGAATCAGCCCCAGCATTTT; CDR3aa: CAWSLPSGWNQPQHF
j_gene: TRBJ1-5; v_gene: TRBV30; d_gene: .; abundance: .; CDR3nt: TGTGCCTGGCGGGGAGAGGACAATCAGCCCCAGCATTTT; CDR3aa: CAWRGEDNQPQHF
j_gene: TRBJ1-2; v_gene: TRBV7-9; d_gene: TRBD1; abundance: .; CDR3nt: TGTGCCAGCAAACTTCAACAGGGGTATGAGGACTATGGCTACACCTTC; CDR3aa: CASKLQQGYEDYGYTF
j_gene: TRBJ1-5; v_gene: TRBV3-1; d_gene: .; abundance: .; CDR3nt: TGTGCCAGCAGCCAAGCCGGGGCCGGCAATCAGCCCCAGCATTTT; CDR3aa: CASSQAGAGNQPQHF
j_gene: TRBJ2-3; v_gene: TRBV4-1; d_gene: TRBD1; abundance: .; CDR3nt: TGCGCCAGCAGCATAGAGAGCAGGGGGCAGACAGATACGCAGTATTTT; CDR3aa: CASSIESRGQTDTQYF
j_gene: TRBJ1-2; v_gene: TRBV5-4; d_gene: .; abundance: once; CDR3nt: TGTGCCAGCAGTCCCATCCCCCTCTATGGCTACACCTTC; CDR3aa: CASSPIPLYGYTF
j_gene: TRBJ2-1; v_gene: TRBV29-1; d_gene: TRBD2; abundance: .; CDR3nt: TGCAGCGTTGAAGGGGGACTAGCCGTGCCCCCAAGTGGGCAGTTCTTC; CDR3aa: CSVEGGLAVPPSGQFF
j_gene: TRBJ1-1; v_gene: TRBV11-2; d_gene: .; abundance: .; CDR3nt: TGTGCCAGCAGGTTTGGGCAGGGAGGGACTGAAGCTTTCTTT; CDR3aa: CASRFGQGGTEAFF
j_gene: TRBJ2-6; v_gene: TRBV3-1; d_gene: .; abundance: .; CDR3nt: TGTGCCAGCAGCCTACAGGCCCCCTCTGGGGCCAACGTCCTGACTTTC; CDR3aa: CASSLQAPSGANVLTF
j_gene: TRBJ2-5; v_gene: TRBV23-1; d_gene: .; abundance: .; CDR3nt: TGCGCCAGCAGTCCAGGGGGGGACGGACGCCAAGAGACCCAGTACTTC; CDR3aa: CASSPGGDGRQETQYF
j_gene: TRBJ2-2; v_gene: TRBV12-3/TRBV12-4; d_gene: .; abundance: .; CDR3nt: TGTGCCAGCAGTTACCCAGGGACCGGGGAGCTGTTTTTT; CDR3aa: CASSYPGTGELFF
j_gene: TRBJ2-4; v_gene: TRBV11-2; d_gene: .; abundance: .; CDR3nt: TGTGCCAGCAGCTTAGGCGGACAAAACATTCAGTACTTC; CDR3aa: CASSLGGQNIQYF
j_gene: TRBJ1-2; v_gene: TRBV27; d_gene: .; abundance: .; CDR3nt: TGTGCCTGCAAGGAGATGGGGGGTCGAGACTATGGCTACACCTTC; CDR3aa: CACKEMGGRDYGYTF
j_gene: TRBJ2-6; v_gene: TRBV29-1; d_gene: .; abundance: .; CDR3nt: TGCAGCGTTGAAGCCCCGGGTTCTGGGGCCAACGTCCTGACTTTC; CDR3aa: CSVEAPGSGANVLTF
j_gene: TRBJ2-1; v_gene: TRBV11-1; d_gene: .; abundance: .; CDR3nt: TGTGCCAGCAGCTCCGCGGCGCAGGGTGGGTACTACAATGAGCAGTTCTTC; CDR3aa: CASSSAAQGGYYNEQFF
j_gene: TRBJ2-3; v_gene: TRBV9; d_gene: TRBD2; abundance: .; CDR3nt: TGTGCCAGCAGCGTATCCGACGGAGGACTAGCGGGAAATACGCAGTATTTT; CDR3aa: CASSVSDGGLAGNTQYF
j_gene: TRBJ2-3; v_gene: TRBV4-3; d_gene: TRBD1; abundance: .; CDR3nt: TGCGCCAGCAGCCAAGATGTCCCACAGGGGGATACGCAGTATTTT; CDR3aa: CASSQDVPQGDTQYF
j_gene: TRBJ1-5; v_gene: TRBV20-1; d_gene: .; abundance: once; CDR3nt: TGCAGTGCTAGAGATCGCCAGTCCCATCCGTATAGCAATCAGCCCCAGCATTTT; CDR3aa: CSARDRQSHPYSNQPQHF
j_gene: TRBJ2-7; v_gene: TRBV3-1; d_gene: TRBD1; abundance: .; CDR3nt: TGTGCCAGCAGCCACCCTGACAGGGCCCGCTCCTACGAGCAGTACTTC; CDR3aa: CASSHPDRARSYEQYF
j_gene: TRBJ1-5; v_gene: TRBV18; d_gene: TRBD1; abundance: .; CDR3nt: TGTGCCAGCTCACCAACCACAGGGGGCCGGAGACAGCCCCAGCATTTT; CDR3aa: CASSPTTGGRRQPQHF
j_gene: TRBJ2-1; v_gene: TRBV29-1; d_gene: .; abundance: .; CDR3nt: TGCAGCGTTGGGAGCTCCTACAATGAGCAGTTCTTC; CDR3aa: CSVGSSYNEQFF
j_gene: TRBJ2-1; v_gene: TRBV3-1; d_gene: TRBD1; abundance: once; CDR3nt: TGTGCCAGCAGCGCCCGGGACAGCCTCGGATCCGATGAGCAGTTCTTC; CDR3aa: CASSARDSLGSDEQFF
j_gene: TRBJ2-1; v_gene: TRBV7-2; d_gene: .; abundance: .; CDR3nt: TGTGCCAGCAGCTTGCGAACTAGCCCGTACAATGAGCAGTTCTTC; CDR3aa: CASSLRTSPYNEQFF
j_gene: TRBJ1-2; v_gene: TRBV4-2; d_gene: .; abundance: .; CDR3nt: TGTGCCAGCAGCCAAGATCGTAGTAACTATGGCTACACCTTC; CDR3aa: CASSQDRSNYGYTF